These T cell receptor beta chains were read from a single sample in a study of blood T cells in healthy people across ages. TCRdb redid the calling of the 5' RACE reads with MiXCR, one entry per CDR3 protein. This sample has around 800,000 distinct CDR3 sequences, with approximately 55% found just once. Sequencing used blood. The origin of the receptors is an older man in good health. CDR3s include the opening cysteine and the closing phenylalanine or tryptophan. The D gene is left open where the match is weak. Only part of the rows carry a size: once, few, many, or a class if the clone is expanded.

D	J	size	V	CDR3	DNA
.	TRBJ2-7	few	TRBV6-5	CASRLIASGEQYF	TGTGCCAGCAGACTCATAGCGTCGGGCGAGCAGTACTTC
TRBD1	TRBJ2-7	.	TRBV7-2	CASSLGQGYSYEQYF	TGTGCCAGCAGCTTAGGACAGGGGTACTCCTACGAGCAGTACTTC
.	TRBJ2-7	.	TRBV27	CASSLSPAPYEQYF	TGTGCCAGCAGTTTATCCCCAGCCCCCTACGAGCAGTACTTC
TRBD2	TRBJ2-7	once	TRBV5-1	CASSLGLTSGRSYEQYF	TGCGCCAGCAGCTTGGGGTTGACTAGCGGGAGGTCCTACGAGCAGTACTTC
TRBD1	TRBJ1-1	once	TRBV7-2	CGSKTTGGKNTEAFF	TGTGGCAGCAAAACTACAGGGGGGAAGAACACTGAAGCTTTCTTT
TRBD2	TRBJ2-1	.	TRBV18	CASSPSLAVSYNEQFF	TGTGCCAGCTCACCAAGCCTAGCGGTTTCCTACAATGAGCAGTTCTTC
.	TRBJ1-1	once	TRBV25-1	CASRAATMNTEAFF	TGTGCCAGCAGAGCCGCAACAATGAACACTGAAGCTTTCTTT
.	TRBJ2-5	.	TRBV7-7	CASRIRETQYF	TGTGCTAGCAGGATTAGAGAGACCCAGTACTTC
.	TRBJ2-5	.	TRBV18	CASSPRTTSQETQYF	TGTGCCAGCTCACCAAGAACTACCTCCCAAGAGACCCAGTACTTC
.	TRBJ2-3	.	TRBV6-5	CASSYAGSPDTQYF	TGTGCCAGCAGTTACGCCGGGAGCCCAGATACGCAGTATTTT
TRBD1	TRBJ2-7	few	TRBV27	CASSPGTGGVYEQYF	TGTGCCAGCAGCCCCGGGACAGGAGGGGTTTACGAGCAGTACTTC
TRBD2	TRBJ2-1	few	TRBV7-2	CASSLAPGTINREQFF	TGTGCCAGCAGCTTAGCCCCCGGGACTATAAATCGGGAGCAGTTCTTC
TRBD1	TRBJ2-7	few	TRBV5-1	CASSFGTGTLGFYEQYF	TGCGCCAGCAGCTTCGGGACAGGGACTTTGGGTTTCTACGAGCAGTACTTC
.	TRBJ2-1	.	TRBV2	CASSFSRYNEQFF	TGTGCCAGCAGTTTTAGCAGGTACAATGAGCAGTTCTTC
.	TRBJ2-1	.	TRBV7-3	CASSLTSLYRNNEQFF	TGTGCCAGCAGCTTAACGAGTCTCTACAGAAACAATGAGCAGTTCTTC
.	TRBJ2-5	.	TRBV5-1	CASSLEGVSRETQYF	TGCGCCAGCAGCTTGGAAGGGGTATCTAGGGAGACCCAGTACTTC
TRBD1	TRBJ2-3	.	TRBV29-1	CSAWGTTGKSTDTQYF	TGCAGCGCCTGGGGGACGACAGGGAAGAGCACAGATACGCAGTATTTT
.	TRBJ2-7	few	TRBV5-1	CASSLGWGLTYEQYF	TGCGCCAGCAGCCTGGGTTGGGGCCTTACCTACGAGCAGTACTTC
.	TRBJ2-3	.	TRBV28	CASSSSRGGLSTDTQYF	.
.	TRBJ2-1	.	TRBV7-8	CASSSDRGSLDEQFF	TGTGCCAGCAGCTCGGATAGGGGCTCCTTGGATGAGCAGTTCTTC
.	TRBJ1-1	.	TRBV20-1	CSAANRDTEAFF	TGCAGTGCGGCTAACAGGGACACTGAAGCTTTCTTT
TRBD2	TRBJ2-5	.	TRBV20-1	CSARLAGTQETQYF	TGCAGTGCGAGACTAGCGGGGACCCAAGAGACCCAGTACTTC
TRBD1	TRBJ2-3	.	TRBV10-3	CAISGSRTGDNRYAYF	TGTGCCATCAGTGGGTCGAGAACAGGGGATAACAGATACGCGTATTTT
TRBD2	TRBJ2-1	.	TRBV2	CASSERTGGWNEQFF	TGTGCCAGCAGTGAACGAACGGGAGGTTGGAATGAGCAGTTCTTC
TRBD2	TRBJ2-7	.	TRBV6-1	CASRLFPSGGPKTYEQYF	TGTGCCAGCAGGTTGTTTCCTAGCGGGGGGCCAAAAACCTACGAGCAGTACTTC
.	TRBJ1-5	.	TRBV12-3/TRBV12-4	CASSFTGSNQPQHF	TGTGCCAGCAGTTTTACAGGGAGCAATCAGCCCCAGCATTTT
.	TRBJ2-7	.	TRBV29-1	CSVVRSQSYEQYF	TGCAGCGTTGTGCGGTCCCAGAGCTACGAGCAGTACTTC
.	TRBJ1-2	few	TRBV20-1	CSALTLGDYGYTF	TGCAGTGCTTTAACCCTGGGCGACTATGGCTACACCTTC
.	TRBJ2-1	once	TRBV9	CASSVVGTVLYNEQFF	TGTGCCAGCAGCGTAGTCGGGACTGTCCTCTACAATGAGCAGTTCTTC
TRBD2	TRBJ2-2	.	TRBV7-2	CASSTESAWRERVTGELFF	TGTGCCAGCAGCACCGAGTCAGCTTGGCGGGAGAGGGTCACCGGGGAGCTGTTTTTT
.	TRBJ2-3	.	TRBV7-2	CASSCEAGGTDTQYF	TGTGCCAGCAGCTGCGAGGCAGGCGGCACAGATACGCAGTATTTT
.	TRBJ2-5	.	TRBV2	CASKLDANNEQYF	TGTGCCAGCAAATTGGACGCCAACAATGAGCAGTACTTC
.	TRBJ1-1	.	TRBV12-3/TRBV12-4	CASSLGSTEAFF	TGTGCCAGCAGCTTGGGGAGCACTGAAGCTTTCTTT
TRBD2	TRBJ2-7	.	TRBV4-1	CASSQGPASGSSYEQYF	TGCGCCAGCAGCCAAGGCCCAGCCAGCGGGAGCTCCTACGAGCAGTACTTC
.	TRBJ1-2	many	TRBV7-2	CASSFKGDPGYGYTF	TGTGCCAGCAGCTTTAAGGGGGATCCGGGGTATGGCTACACCTTC
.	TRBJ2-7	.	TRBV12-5	CASGPLSDTQYF	TGTGCTAGTGGTCCCCTATCGGATACCCAGTACTTC
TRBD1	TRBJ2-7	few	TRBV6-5	CASSYFRQGNEQYF	TGTGCCAGCAGTTACTTCCGACAGGGTAACGAGCAGTACTTC